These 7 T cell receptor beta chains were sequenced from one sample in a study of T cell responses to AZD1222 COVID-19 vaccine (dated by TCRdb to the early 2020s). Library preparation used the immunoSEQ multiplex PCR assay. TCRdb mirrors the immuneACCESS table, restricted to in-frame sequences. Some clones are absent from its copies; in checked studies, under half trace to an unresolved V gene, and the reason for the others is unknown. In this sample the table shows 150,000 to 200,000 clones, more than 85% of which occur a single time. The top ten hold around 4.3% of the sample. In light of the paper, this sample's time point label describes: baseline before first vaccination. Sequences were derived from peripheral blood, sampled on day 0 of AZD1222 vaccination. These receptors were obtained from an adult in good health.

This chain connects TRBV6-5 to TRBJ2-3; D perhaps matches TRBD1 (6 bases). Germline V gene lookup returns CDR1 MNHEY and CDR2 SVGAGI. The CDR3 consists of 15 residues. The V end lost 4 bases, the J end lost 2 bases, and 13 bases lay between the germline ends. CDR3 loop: CASSLNRDFTDTQYF. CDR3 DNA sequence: TGTGCCAGCAGTTTAAACAGGGATTTCACAGATACGCAGTATTTT.

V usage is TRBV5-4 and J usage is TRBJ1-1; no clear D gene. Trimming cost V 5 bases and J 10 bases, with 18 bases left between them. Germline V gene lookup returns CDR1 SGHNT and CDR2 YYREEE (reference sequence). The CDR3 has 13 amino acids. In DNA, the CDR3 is TGTGCCAGCAGGTTTATAGACAAAAAGGGAGCTTTCTTT. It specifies CASRFIDKKGAFF.

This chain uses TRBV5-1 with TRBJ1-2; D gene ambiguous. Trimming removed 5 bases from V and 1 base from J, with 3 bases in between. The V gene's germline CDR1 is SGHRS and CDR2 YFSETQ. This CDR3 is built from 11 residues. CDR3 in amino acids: CASRDNYGYTF. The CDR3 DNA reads TGCGCCAGCAGGGATAACTATGGCTACACCTTC.

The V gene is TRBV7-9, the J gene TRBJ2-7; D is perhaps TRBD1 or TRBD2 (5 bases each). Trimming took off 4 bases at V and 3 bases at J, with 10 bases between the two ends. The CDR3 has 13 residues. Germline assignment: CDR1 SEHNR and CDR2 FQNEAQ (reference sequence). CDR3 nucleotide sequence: TGTGCCAGCAGCTCAGAGGGGAGCTACGAGCAGTACTTC. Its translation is CASSSEGSYEQYF.

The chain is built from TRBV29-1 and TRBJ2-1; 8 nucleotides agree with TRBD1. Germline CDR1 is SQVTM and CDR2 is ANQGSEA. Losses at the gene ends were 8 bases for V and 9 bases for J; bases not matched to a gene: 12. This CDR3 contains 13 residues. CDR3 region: CSLQRQGSGEQFF. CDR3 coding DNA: TGCAGCCTGCAGAGACAGGGGTCGGGTGAGCAGTTCTTC.

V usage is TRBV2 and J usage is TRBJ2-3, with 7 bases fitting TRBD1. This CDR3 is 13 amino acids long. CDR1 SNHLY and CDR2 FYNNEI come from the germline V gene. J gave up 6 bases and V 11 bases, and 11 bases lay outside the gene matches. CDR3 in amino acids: CAFGQVFLDTQYF. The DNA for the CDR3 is TGTGCCTTCGGACAGGTCTTTCTGGATACGCAGTATTTT.

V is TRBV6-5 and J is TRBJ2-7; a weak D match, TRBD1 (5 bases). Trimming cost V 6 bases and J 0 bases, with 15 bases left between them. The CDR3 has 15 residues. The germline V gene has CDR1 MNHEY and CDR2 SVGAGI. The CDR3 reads CASRPTGEASYEQYF. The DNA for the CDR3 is TGTGCCAGCAGACCCACAGGCGAGGCCTCCTACGAGCAGTACTTC.